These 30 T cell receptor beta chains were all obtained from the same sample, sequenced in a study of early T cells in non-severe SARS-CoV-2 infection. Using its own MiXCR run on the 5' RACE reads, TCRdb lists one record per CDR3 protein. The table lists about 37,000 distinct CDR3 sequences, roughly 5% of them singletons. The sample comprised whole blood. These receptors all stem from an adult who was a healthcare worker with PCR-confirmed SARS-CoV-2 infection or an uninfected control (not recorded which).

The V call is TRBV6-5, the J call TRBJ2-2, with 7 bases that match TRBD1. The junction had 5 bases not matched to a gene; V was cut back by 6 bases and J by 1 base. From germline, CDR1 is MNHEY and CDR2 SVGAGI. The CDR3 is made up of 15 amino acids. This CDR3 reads CASRTGQMNTGELFF. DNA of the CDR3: TGTGCCAGCAGAACGGGACAGATGAACACCGGGGAGCTGTTTTTT.

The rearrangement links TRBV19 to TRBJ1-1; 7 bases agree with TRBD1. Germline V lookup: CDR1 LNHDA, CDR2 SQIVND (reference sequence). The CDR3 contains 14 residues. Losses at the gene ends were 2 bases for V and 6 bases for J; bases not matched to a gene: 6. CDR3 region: CASSIYRGGSEAFF. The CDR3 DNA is TGTGCCAGTAGTATATACAGGGGAGGCTCTGAAGCTTTCTTT.

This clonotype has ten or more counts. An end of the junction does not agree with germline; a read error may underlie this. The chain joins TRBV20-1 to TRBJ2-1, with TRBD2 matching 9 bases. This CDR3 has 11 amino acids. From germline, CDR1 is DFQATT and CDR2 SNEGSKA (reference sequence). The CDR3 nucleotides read TGCAGTCCTAGCGGGAACAATGAGCAGTTCTTC. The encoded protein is CSPSGNNEQFF.

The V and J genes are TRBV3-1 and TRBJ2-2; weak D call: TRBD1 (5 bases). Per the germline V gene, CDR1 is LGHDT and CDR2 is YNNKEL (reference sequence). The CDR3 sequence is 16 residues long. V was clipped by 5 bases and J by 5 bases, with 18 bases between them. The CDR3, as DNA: TGTGCCAGCAGCACAACTCGGCAGGGTTGGACCGGGGAGCTGTTTTTT. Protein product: CASSTTRQGWTGELFF.

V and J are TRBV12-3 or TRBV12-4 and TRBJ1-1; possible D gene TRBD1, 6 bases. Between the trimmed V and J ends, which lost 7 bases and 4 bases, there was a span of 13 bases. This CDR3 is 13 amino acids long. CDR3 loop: CASTMDSSTEAFF. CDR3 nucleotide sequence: TGTGCCAGCACCATGGACAGCAGCACTGAAGCTTTCTTT.

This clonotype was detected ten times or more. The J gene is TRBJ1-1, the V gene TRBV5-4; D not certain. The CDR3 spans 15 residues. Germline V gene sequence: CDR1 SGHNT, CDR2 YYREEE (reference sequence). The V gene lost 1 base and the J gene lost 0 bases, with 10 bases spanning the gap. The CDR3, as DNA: TGTGCCAGCAGCTTGTTGGCGGGTGTGAACACTGAAGCTTTCTTT. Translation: CASSLLAGVNTEAFF. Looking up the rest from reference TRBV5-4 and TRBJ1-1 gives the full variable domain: ETGVTQSPTHLIKTRGQQVTLRCSSQSGHNTVSWYQQALGQGPQFIFQYYREEENGRGNFPPRFSGLQFPNYSSELNVNALELDDSALYLCASSLLAGVNTEAFFGQGTRLTVV.

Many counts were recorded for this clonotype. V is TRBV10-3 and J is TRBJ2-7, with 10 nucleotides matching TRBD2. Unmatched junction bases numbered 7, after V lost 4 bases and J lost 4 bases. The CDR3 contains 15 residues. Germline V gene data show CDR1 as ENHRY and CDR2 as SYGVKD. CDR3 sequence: CAISGATSGSYEQYF. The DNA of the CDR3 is TGTGCCATCAGTGGGGCGACTAGCGGGTCTTACGAGCAGTACTTC.

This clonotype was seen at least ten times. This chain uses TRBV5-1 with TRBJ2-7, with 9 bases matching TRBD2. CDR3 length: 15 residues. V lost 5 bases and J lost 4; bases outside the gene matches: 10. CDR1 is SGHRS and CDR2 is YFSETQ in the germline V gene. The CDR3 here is CASSYTGLAGYEQYF. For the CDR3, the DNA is TGCGCCAGCAGTTACACGGGACTAGCAGGATACGAGCAGTACTTC. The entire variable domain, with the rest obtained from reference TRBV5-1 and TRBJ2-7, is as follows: KAGVTQTPRYLIKTRGQQVTLSCSPISGHRSVSWYQQTPGQGLQFLFEYFSETQRNKGNFPGRFSGRQFSNSRSEMNVSTLELGDSALYLCASSYTGLAGYEQYFGPGTRLTVT.

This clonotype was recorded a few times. The CDR3 sequence: CASSLMASSGVETQYF. Here the CDR3 DNA reads TGTGCCAGCAGCTTAATGGCCTCAAGCGGGGTAGAGACCCAGTACTTC. The V and J genes are TRBV7-3 and TRBJ2-5; 7 bases match TRBD2. The CDR3 runs to 16 residues. After removal of 1 base from V and 4 bases from J, the junction contained 9 bases not matched to a gene. CDR1 and CDR2 (germline): SGHTA, FQGTGA.

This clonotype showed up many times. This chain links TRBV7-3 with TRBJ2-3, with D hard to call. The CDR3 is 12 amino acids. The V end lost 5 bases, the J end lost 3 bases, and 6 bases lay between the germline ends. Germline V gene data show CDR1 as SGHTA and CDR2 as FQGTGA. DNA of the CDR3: TGTGCCAGCAGCCCTGGGACAGATACGCAGTATTTT. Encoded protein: CASSPGTDTQYF.

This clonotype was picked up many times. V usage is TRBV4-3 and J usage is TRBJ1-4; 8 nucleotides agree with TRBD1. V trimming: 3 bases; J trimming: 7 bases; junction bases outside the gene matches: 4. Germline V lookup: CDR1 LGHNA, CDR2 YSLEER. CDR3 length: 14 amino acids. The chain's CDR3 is CASSQGTGFEKLFF. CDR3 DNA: TGCGCCAGCAGCCAGGGGACAGGTTTTGAAAAACTGTTTTTT.

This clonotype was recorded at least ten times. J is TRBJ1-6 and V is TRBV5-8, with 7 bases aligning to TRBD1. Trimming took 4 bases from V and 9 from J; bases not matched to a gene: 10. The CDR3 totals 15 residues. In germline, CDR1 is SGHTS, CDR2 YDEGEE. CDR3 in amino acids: CASSPRYRGGSPLHF. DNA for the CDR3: TGTGCCAGCAGCCCGAGGTACAGGGGAGGTTCACCCCTCCACTTT.

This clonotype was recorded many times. The CDR3 bases are TGCAGTGCTAGAGTGGCAGGGGTGAACACTGAAGCTTTCTTT. Translation: CSARVAGVNTEAFF. The J gene is TRBJ1-1, the V gene TRBV20-1, with TRBD1 as a possible D gene (6 bases). Germline assignment: CDR1 DFQATT and CDR2 SNEGSKA (reference sequence). This CDR3 comprises 14 residues. The V gene lost 1 base and the J gene lost 0 bases, with 9 bases spanning the gap.

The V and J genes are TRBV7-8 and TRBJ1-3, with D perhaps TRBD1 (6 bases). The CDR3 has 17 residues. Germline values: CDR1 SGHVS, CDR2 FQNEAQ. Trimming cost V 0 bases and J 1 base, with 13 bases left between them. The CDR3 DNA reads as TGTGCCAGCAGCTTAGCCTCCCTGGGGACATCTGGAAACACCATATATTTT. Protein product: CASSLASLGTSGNTIYF.

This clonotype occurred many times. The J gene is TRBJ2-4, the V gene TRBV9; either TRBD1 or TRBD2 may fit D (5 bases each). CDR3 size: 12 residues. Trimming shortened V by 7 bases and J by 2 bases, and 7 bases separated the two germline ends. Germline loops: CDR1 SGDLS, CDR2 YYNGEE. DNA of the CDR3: TGTGCCAGCCCGGGACCCAAAAACATTCAGTACTTC. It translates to CASPGPKNIQYF.

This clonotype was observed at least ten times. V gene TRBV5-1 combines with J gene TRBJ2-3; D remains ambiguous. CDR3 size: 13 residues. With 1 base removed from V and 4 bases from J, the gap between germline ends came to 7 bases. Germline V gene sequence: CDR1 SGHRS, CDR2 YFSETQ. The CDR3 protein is CASSLTVADTQYF. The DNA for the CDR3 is TGCGCCAGCAGCTTGACGGTCGCAGATACGCAGTATTTT.

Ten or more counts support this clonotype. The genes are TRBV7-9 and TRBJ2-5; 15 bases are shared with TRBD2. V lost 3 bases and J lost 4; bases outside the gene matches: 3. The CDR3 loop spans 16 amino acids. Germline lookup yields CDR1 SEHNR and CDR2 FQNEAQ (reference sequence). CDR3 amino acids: CASSLGLAGGGETQYF. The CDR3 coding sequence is TGTGCCAGCAGCTTGGGACTAGCGGGAGGAGGAGAGACCCAGTACTTC.

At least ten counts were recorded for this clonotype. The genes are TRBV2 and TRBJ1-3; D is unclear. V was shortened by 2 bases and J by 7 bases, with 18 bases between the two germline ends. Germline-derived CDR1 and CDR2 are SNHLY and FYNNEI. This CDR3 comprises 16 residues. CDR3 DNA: TGTGCCAGCAGTGAATTCGGCCAGCTTGTCGAGAACACCATATATTTT. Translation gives CASSEFGQLVENTIYF.

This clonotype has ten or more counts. For the CDR3, the DNA is TGTGCCAGCTCACCGCAGGCCCCTAGCAATCAGCCCCAGCATTTT. Translation gives CASSPQAPSNQPQHF. The J gene is TRBJ1-5, the V gene TRBV18; the D is unclear. Germline values: CDR1 KGHSH, CDR2 LQKENI. Deletions cut 3 bases from V and 0 bases from J, with 9 bases between. The CDR3 covers 15 residues.

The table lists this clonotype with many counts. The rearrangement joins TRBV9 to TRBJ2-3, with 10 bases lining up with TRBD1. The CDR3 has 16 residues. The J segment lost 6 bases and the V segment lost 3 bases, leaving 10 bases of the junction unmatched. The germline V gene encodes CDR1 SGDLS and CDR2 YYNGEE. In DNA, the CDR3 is TGTGCCAGCAGCGCCTCGAGACAGGGGGCGCGGGATACGCAGTATTTT. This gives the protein CASSASRQGARDTQYF.

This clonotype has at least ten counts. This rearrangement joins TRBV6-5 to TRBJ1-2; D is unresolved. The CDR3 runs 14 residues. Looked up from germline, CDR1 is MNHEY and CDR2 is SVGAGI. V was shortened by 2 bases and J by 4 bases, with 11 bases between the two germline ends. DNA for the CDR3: TGTGCCAGCAGTTACGGCACTCGGGGCTATGGCTACACCTTC. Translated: CASSYGTRGYGYTF.

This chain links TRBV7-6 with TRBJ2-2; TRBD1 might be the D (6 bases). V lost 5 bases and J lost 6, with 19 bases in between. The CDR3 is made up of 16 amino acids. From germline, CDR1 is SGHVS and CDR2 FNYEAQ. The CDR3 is CASSIIQGFKAGELFF. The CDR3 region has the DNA TGTGCCAGCAGCATCATACAGGGTTTTAAGGCCGGGGAGCTGTTTTTT.

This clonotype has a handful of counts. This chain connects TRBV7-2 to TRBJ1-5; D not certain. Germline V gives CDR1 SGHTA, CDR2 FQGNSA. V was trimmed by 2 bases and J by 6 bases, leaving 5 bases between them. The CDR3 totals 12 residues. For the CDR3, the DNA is TGTGCCAGCAGCTTAATGGGTCAGCCCCAGCATTTT. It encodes CASSLMGQPQHF.

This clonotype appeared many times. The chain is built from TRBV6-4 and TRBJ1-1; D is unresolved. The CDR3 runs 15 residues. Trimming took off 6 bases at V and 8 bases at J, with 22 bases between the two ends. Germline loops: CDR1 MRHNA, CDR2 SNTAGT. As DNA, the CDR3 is TGTGCCAGCAGCCTGACCTTCTCCTGGGAGCACGAAGCTTTCTTT. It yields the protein CASSLTFSWEHEAFF.

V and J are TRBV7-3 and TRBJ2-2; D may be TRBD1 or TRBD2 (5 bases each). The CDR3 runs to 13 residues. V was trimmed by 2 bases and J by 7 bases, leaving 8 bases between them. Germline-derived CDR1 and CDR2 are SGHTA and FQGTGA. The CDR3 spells CASSLGGIGELFF. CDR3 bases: TGTGCCAGCAGCTTAGGGGGTATCGGGGAGCTGTTTTTT.

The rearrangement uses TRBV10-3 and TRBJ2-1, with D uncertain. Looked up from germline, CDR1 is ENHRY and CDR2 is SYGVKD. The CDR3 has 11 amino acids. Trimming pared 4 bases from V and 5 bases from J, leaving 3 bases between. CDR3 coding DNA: TGTGCCATCAGTGCCAACAATGAGCAGTTCTTC. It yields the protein CAISANNEQFF.

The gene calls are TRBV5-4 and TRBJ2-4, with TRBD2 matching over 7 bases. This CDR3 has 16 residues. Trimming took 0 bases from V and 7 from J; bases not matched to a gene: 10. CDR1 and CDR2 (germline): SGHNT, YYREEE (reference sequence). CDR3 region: CASSLEGLSHPNIQYF. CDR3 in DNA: TGTGCCAGCAGCTTGGAGGGACTATCCCACCCCAACATTCAGTACTTC.

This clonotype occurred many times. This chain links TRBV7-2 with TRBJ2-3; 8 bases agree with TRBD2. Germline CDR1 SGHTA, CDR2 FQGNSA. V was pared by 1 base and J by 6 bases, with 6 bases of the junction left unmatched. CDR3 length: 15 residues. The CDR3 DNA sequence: TGTGCCAGCAGCTTAGTAGCGGGGAGGTCGGATACGCAGTATTTT. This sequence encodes CASSLVAGRSDTQYF.

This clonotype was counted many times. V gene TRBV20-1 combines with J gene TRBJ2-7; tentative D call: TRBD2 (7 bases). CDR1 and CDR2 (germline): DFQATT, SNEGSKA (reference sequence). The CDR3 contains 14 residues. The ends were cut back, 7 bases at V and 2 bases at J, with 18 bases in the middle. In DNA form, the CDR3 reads TGCAGTGGCGAGGGGGGGGGCGAGGCCTACGAGCAGTACTTC. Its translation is CSGEGGGEAYEQYF.

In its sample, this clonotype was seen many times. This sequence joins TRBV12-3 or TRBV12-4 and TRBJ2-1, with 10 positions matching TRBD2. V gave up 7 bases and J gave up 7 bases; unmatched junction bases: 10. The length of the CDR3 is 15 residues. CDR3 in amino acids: CASTLSGGARNEQFF. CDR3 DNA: TGTGCCAGCACCTTGAGCGGGGGGGCCAGGAATGAGCAGTTCTTC.